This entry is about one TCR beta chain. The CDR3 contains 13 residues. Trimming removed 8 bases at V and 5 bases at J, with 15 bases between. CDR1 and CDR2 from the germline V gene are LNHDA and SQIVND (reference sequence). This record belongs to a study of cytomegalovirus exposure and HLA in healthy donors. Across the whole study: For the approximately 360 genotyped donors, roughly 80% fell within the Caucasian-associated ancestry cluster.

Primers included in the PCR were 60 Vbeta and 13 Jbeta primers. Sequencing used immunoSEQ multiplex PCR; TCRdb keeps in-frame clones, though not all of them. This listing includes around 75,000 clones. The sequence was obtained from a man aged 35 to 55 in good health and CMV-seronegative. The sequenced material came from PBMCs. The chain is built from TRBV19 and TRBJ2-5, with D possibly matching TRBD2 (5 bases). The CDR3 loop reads CASEGPRGETQYF. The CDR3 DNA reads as TGTGCCAGTGAAGGGCCCCGAGGGGAGACCCAGTACTTC. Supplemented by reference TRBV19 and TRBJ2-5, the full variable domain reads DGGITQSPKYLFRKEGQNVTLSCEQNLNHDAMYWYRQDPGQGLRLIYYSQIVNDFQKGDIAEGYSVSREKKESFPLTVTSAQKNPTAFYLCASEGPRGETQYFGPGTRLLVL.